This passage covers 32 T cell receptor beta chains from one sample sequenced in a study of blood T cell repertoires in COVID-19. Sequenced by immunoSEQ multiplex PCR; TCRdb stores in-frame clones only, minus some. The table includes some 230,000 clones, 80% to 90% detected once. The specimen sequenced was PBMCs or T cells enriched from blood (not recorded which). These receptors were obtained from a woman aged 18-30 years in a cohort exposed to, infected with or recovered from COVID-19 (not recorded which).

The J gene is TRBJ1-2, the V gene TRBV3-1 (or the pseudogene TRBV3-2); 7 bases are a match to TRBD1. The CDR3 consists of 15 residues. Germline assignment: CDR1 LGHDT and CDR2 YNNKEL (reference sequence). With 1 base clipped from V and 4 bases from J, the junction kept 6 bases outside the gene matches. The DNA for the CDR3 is TGTGCCAGCAGCCAAGGTACAGGGGAGACCTATGGCTACACCTTC. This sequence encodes CASSQGTGETYGYTF.

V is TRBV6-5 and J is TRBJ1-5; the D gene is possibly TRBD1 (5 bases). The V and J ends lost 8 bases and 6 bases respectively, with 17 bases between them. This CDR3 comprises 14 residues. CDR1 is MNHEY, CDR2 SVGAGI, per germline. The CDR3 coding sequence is TGTGCCAGCGCGGTGGGGCAGCAAAGTCAGCCCCAGCATTTT. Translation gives CASAVGQQSQPQHF.

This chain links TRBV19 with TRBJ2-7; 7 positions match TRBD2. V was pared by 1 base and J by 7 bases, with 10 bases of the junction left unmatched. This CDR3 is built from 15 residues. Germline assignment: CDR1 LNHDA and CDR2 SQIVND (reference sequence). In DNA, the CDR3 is TGTGCCAGTAGTATAGGGGAGGGACCTTCGGAGGAGCAGTACTTC. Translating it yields CASSIGEGPSEEQYF.

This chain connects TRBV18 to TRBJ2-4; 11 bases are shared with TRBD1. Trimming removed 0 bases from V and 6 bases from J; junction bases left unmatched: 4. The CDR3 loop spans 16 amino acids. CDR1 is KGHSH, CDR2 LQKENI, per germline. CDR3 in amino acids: CASSPPGQGALNIQYF. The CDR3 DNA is TGTGCCAGCTCACCACCTGGACAGGGGGCTTTAAACATTCAGTACTTC.

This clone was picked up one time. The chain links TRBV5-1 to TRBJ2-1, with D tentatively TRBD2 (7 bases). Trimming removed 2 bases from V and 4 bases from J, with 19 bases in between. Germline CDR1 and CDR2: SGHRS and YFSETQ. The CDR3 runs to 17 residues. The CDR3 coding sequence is TGCGCCAGCAGCTTACCCGCCGGAGGGGGGGGGTACAATGAGCAGTTCTTC. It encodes CASSLPAGGGGYNEQFF.

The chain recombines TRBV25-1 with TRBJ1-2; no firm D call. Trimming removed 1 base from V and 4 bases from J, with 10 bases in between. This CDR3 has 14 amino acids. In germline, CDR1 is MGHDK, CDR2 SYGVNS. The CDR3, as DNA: TGTGCCAGCAGTGAATCAGGTAGTTCCTATGGCTACACCTTC. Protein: CASSESGSSYGYTF.

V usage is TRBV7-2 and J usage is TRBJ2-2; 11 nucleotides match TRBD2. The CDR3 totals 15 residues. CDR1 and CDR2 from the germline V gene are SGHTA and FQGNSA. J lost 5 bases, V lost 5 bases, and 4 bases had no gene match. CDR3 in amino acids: CASSRGLADTGELFF. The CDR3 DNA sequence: TGTGCCAGCAGCCGGGGACTAGCGGATACCGGGGAGCTGTTTTTT.

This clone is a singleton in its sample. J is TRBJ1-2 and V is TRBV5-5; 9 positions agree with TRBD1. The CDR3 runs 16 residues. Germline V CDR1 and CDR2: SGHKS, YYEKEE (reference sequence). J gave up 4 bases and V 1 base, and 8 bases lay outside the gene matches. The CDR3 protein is CASSLWDGQGTYGYTF. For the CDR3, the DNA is TGTGCCAGCAGCTTGTGGGATGGACAGGGGACCTATGGCTACACCTTC.

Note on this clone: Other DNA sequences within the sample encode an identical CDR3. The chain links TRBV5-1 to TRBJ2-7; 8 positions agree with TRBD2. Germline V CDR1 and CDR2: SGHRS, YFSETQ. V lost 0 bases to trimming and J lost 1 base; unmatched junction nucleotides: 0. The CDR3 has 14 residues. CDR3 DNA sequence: TGCGCCAGCAGCTTGGTAGCGGGATCCTACGAGCAGTACTTC. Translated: CASSLVAGSYEQYF.

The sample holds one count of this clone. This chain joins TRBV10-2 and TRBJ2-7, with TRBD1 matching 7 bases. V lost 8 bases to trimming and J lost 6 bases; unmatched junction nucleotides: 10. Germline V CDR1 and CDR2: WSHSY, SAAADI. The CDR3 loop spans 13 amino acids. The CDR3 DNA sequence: TGCGCCAGCCGAGCCGGGACAGACCTCGAGCAGTACTTC. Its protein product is CASRAGTDLEQYF.

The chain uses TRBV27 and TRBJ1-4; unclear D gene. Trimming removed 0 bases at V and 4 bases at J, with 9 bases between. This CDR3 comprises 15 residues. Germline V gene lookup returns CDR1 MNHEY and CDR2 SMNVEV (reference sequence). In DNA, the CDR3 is TGTGCCAGCAGTTTATCCGCACAATTTAATGAAAAACTGTTTTTT. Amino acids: CASSLSAQFNEKLFF.

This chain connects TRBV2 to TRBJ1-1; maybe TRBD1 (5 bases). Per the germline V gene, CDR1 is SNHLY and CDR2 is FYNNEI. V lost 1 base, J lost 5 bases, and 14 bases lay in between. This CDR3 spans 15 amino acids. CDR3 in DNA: TGTGCCAGCAGTGAAGTCCCGGGGGGGAGGACTGAAGCTTTCTTT. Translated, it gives CASSEVPGGRTEAFF.

CDR3 sequence reads: CASSLQGAGAFF. CDR3 DNA sequence: TGCGCCAGCAGCTTGCAGGGGGCGGGAGCTTTCTTT. The chain carries TRBV5-1 and TRBJ1-1, with 8 bases matching TRBD1. The germline V gene has CDR1 SGHRS and CDR2 YFSETQ. This CDR3 contains 12 residues. Trimming took 1 base from V and 10 from J; bases not matched to a gene: 3.

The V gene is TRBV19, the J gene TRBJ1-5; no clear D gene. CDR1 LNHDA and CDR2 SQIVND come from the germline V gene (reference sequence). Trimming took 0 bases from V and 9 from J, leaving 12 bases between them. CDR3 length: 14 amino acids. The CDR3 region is CASSIETGIRPQHF. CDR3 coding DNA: TGTGCCAGTAGTATAGAAACGGGGATCCGGCCCCAGCATTTT. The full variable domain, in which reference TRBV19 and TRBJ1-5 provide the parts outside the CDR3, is DGGITQSPKYLFRKEGQNVTLSCEQNLNHDAMYWYRQDPGQGLRLIYYSQIVNDFQKGDIAEGYSVSREKKESFPLTVTSAQKNPTAFYLCASSIETGIRPQHFGDGTRLSIL.

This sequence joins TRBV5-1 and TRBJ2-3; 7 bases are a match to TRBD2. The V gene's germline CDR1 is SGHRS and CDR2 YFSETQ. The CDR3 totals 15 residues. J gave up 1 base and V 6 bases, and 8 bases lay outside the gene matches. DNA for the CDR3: TGCGCCAGCACTCTTGGGAGGGGCGGCACAGATACGCAGTATTTT. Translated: CASTLGRGGTDTQYF.

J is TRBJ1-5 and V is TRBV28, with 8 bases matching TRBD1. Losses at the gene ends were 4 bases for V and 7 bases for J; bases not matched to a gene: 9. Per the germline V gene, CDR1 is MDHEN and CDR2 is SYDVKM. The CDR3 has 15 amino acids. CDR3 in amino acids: CASSSFPGTGQPQHF. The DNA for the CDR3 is TGTGCCAGCAGTTCCTTTCCGGGGACAGGACAGCCCCAGCATTTT.

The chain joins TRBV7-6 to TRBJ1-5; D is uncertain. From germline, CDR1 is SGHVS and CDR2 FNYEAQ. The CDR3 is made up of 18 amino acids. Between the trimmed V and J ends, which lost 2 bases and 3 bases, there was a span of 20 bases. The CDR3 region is CASSLNLREPGLNQPQHF. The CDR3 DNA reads TGTGCCAGCAGCTTAAATTTAAGGGAGCCCGGGCTCAATCAGCCCCAGCATTTT.

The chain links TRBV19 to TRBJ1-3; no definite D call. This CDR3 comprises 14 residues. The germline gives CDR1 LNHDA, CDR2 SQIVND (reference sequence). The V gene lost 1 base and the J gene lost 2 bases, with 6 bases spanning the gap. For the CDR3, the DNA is TGTGCCAGTAGTATAGGCACGGCTGGAAACACCATATATTTT. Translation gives CASSIGTAGNTIYF.

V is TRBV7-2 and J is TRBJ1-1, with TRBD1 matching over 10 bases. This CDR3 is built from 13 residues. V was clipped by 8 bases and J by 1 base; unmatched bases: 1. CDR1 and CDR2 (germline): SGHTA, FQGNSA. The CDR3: CASGTGANTEAFF. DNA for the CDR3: TGTGCCAGCGGGACAGGGGCGAACACTGAAGCTTTCTTT.

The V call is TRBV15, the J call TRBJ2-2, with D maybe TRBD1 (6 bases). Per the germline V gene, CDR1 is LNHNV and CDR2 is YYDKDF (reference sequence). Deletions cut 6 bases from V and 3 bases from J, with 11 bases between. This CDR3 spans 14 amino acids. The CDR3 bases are TGTGCCACCAGTTGGGGGCATGACACCGGGGAGCTGTTTTTT. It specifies CATSWGHDTGELFF.

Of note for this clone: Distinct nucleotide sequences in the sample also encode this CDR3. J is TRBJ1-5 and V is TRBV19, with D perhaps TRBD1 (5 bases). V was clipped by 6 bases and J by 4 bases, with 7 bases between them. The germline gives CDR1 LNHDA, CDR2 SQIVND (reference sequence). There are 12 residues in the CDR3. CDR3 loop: CASSQGNQPQHF. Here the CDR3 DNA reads TGTGCCAGTAGCCAGGGAAATCAGCCCCAGCATTTT.

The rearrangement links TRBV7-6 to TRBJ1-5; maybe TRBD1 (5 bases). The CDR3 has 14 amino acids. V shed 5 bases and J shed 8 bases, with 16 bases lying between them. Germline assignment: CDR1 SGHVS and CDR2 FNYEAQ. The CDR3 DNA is TGTGCCAGCAGCACCACAACGGGGGAAGAGCCCCAGCATTTT. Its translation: CASSTTTGEEPQHF.

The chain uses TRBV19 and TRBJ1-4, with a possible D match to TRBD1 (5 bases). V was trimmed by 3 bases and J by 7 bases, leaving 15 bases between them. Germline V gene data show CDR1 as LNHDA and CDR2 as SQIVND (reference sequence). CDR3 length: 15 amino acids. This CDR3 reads CASSMTASAGEKLFF. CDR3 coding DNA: TGTGCCAGTAGTATGACAGCCTCAGCGGGTGAAAAACTGTTTTTT.

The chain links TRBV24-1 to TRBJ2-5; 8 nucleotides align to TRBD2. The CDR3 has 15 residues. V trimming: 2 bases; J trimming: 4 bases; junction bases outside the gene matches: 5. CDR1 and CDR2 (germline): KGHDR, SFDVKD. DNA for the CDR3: TGTGCCACCAGTGATTCGGGGGGGCGGGGAGAGACCCAGTACTTC. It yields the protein CATSDSGGRGETQYF.

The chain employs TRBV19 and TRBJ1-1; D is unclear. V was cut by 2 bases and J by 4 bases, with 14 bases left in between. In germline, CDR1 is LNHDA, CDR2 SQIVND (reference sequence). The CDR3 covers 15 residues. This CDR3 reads CASSISGRRTTEAFF. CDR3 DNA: TGTGCCAGTAGTATATCGGGGAGGAGGACCACTGAAGCTTTCTTT.

Here the CDR3 DNA reads TGTGCCAGTAGTATAGAAGCCGGGGGGAGTCAGCCCCAGCATTTT. Translated: CASSIEAGGSQPQHF. The chain uses TRBV19 and TRBJ1-5, with D possibly matching TRBD1 (5 bases). This CDR3 region has 15 residues. Germline CDR1 and CDR2: LNHDA and SQIVND (reference sequence). V lost 0 bases, J lost 6 bases, and 12 bases lay in between.

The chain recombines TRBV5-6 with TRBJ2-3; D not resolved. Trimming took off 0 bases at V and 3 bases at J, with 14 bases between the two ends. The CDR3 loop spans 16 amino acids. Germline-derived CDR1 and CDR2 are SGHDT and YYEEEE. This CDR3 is CASSLDPLTGTDTQYF. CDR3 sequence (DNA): TGTGCCAGCAGCTTGGATCCCCTTACCGGTACAGATACGCAGTATTTT.

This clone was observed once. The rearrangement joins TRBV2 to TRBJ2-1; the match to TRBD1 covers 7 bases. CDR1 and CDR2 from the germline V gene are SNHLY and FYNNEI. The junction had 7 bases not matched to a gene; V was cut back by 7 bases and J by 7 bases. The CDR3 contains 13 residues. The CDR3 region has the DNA TGTGCCAGCACGGAGGACAGGAATAATGAGCAGTTCTTC. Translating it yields CASTEDRNNEQFF.

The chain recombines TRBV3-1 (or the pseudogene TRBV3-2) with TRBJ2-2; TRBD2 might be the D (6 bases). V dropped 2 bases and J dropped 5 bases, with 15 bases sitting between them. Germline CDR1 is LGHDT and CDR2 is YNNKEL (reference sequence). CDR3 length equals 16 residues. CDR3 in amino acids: CASSQSVGDWTGELFF. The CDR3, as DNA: TGTGCCAGCAGCCAAAGTGTGGGGGACTGGACCGGGGAGCTGTTTTTT.

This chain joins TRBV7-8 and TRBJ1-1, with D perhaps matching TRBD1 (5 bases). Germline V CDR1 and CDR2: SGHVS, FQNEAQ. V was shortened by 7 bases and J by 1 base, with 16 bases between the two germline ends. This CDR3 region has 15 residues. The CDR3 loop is CASKQLTTGNTEAFF. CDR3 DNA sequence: TGTGCCAGCAAGCAACTTACCACAGGGAACACTGAAGCTTTCTTT.

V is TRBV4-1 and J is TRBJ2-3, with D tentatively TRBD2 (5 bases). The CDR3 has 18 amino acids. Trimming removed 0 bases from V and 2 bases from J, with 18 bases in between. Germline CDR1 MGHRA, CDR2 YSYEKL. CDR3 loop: CASSQEVGKASLTDTQYF. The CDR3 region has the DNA TGCGCCAGCAGCCAAGAGGTCGGGAAGGCTAGCCTCACAGATACGCAGTATTTT.

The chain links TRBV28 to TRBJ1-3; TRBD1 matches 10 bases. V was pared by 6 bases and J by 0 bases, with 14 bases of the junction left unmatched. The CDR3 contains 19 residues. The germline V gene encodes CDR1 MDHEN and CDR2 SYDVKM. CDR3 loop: CASRSDRGRLIYSGNTIYF. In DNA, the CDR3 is TGTGCCAGCAGATCAGACAGGGGGCGACTGATCTACTCTGGAAACACCATATATTTT. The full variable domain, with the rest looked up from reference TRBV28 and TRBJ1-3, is DVKVTQSSRYLVKRTGEKVFLECVQDMDHENMFWYRQDPGLGLRLIYFSYDVKMKEKGDIPEGYSVSREKKERFSLILESASTNQTSMYLCASRSDRGRLIYSGNTIYFGEGSWLTVV.